The rows below give T cell receptor beta chains drawn from one sample of a study of blood T cell repertoires in COVID-19. Profiled with immunoSEQ multiplex PCR; TCRdb holds only in-frame clones, not every one. The sample records 90,000 or so clones, 70% to 90% being singletons. Sequenced material: peripheral blood. Every receptor here comes from a human donor in a cohort sampled during active COVID-19. Each CDR3 is given with its conserved first and last residue. A D gene is named only where the DNA matches it firmly. Size is stated for part of the rows, as once, few or many counts, or as a class when the clone is expanded.

CDR3: CASSLQGASGYTF; DNA: TGTGCCAGCAGCTTGCAGGGGGCGAGCGGCTACACCTTC; D: TRBD1; J: TRBJ1-2; length: 13; size: -; V: TRBV7-2
CDR3: CASSMTTGNTIYF; DNA: TGTGCCAGTAGTATGACAACTGGAAACACCATATATTTT; D: -; J: TRBJ1-3; length: 13; size: -; V: TRBV19
CDR3: CASSYDPASASTDTQYF; DNA: TGTGCCAGCAGTTACGATCCCGCTAGCGCGAGCACAGATACGCAGTATTTT; D: -; J: TRBJ2-3; length: 17; size: -; V: TRBV6-2/TRBV6-3
CDR3: CASSLRQANQPQHF; DNA: TGTGCCAGCAGTTTACGACAGGCCAATCAGCCCCAGCATTTT; D: -; J: TRBJ1-5; length: 14; size: few; V: TRBV27
CDR3: CASSQDRENRYNEQFF; DNA: TGTGCCAGCAGCCAGGACAGGGAGAATCGTTACAATGAGCAGTTCTTC; D: TRBD1; J: TRBJ2-1; length: 16; size: -; V: TRBV3-1/TRBV3-2
CDR3: CSGSETGDIYNEQFF; DNA: TGCAGCGGTTCCGAAACAGGGGACATTTACAATGAGCAGTTCTTC; D: TRBD1; J: TRBJ2-1; length: 15; size: -; V: TRBV29-1
CDR3: CASSMTSGGWDEQYF; DNA: TGTGCCAGCAGCATGACTAGCGGGGGATGGGACGAGCAGTACTTC; D: TRBD2; J: TRBJ2-7; length: 15; size: -; V: TRBV7-2
CDR3: CASSQLFGECTF; DNA: TGTGCCAGCAGCCAATTATTCGGGGAGTGCACCTTC; D: -; J: TRBJ1-2; length: 12; size: -; V: TRBV14
CDR3: CASSQDQGTYEQYF; DNA: TGCGCCAGCAGCCAAGATCAGGGGACCTACGAGCAGTACTTC; D: -; J: TRBJ2-7; length: 14; size: few; V: TRBV4-3
CDR3: CASSLEPGIGEQYF; DNA: TGTGCCAGCAGCTTGGAACCTGGCATTGGCGAGCAGTACTTC; D: -; J: TRBJ2-7; length: 14; size: few; V: TRBV5-6
CDR3: CACGLTGELFF; DNA: TGTGCCTGCGGACTTACCGGGGAGCTGTTTTTT; D: -; J: TRBJ2-2; length: 11; size: once; V: TRBV30
CDR3: CASSSPRELRAFF; DNA: TGTGCCAGCAGCTCCCCCAGGGAACTGCGAGCTTTCTTT; D: -; J: TRBJ1-1; length: 13; size: -; V: TRBV7-2
CDR3: CASSKIWTPRETQYF; DNA: TGTGCCAGCAGCAAAATTTGGACACCTCGGGAGACCCAGTACTTC; D: -; J: TRBJ2-5; length: 15; size: -; V: TRBV21-1
CDR3: CAWSSLTGGLGEKLFF; DNA: TGTGCCTGGAGTTCGCTAACAGGGGGCCTCGGGGAAAAACTGTTTTTT; D: TRBD1; J: TRBJ1-4; length: 16; size: -; V: TRBV30
CDR3: CASRGVEGLKNEQYF; DNA: TGCGCCAGCAGGGGGGTGGAGGGGTTGAAGAACGAGCAGTACTTC; D: -; J: TRBJ2-7; length: 15; size: -; V: TRBV5-1
CDR3: CASSPVPGQGSELFF; DNA: TGCGCCAGCAGCCCGGTCCCGGGACAGGGAAGCGAGCTGTTTTTT; D: TRBD1; J: TRBJ2-2; length: 15; size: -; V: TRBV5-1
CDR3: CASSPSGGTYNEQFF; DNA: TGTGCCAGCTCACCGAGCGGGGGAACCTACAATGAGCAGTTCTTC; D: TRBD2; J: TRBJ2-1; length: 15; size: -; V: TRBV18
CDR3: CASSVAGAGANVLTF; DNA: TGTGCCAGCAGCGTGGCAGGGGCTGGGGCCAACGTCCTGACTTTC; D: -; J: TRBJ2-6; length: 15; size: -; V: TRBV5-4
CDR3: CASSEQGASNQPQHF; DNA: TGTGCCAGCAGTGAACAGGGTGCCAGCAATCAGCCCCAGCATTTT; D: -; J: TRBJ1-5; length: 15; size: -; V: TRBV2
CDR3: CASSSTGTKNIQYF; DNA: TGTGCCAGCAGCTCCACAGGGACCAAAAACATTCAGTACTTC; D: -; J: TRBJ2-4; length: 14; size: -; V: TRBV7-9
CDR3: CASSIQGSGYTF; DNA: TGTGCCAGTAGTATCCAGGGGAGCGGCTACACCTTC; D: -; J: TRBJ1-2; length: 12; size: -; V: TRBV19
CDR3: CASSLDRNTEAFF; DNA: TGTGCCAGCAGCTTGGACAGGAACACTGAAGCTTTCTTT; D: -; J: TRBJ1-1; length: 13; size: -; V: TRBV5-5
CDR3: CASSRQGANVLTF; DNA: TGTGCCAGCAGCAGACAGGGGGCCAACGTCCTGACTTTC; D: -; J: TRBJ2-6; length: 13; size: -; V: TRBV11-3
CDR3: CASGSIGTGGVYGYTF; DNA: TGTGCCAGCGGATCTATCGGGACAGGGGGAGTCTATGGCTACACCTTC; D: TRBD1; J: TRBJ1-2; length: 16; size: -; V: TRBV2
CDR3: CASSQGIESRGAFF; DNA: TGTGCCAGCAGCCAAGGTATCGAGAGCAGGGGAGCTTTCTTT; D: -; J: TRBJ1-1; length: 14; size: -; V: TRBV3-1/TRBV3-2
CDR3: CASSQYSGGNTGELFF; DNA: TGTGCCAGCAGCCAATACTCCGGGGGAAACACCGGGGAGCTGTTTTTT; D: -; J: TRBJ2-2; length: 16; size: -; V: TRBV3-1/TRBV3-2
CDR3: CASSISGLYNEQFF; DNA: TGTGCCAGTAGTATTAGCGGCCTATACAATGAGCAGTTCTTC; D: -; J: TRBJ2-1; length: 14; size: -; V: TRBV19
CDR3: CASSVTGFHQPQHF; DNA: TGTGCCTCATCAGTCACAGGGTTCCATCAGCCCCAGCATTTT; D: -; J: TRBJ1-5; length: 14; size: -; V: TRBV19
CDR3: CASRESKGPGGYYEQYF; DNA: TGTGCCAGCAGGGAATCGAAGGGTCCAGGGGGTTACTACGAGCAGTACTTC; D: TRBD1; J: TRBJ2-7; length: 17; size: -; V: TRBV2
CDR3: CASSIGGLAGGQGYNEQFF; DNA: TGTGCCAGTAGTATAGGAGGGCTAGCGGGGGGGCAGGGCTACAATGAGCAGTTCTTC; D: TRBD2; J: TRBJ2-1; length: 19; size: -; V: TRBV19
CDR3: CASSFRGEVYGYTF; DNA: TGTGCCAGCAGCTTTCGGGGGGAGGTCTATGGCTACACCTTC; D: -; J: TRBJ1-2; length: 14; size: -; V: TRBV5-4
CDR3: CASSSPWTSGPLEQYF; DNA: TGTGCCAGTAGCAGCCCGTGGACTAGCGGACCCCTCGAGCAGTACTTC; D: TRBD2; J: TRBJ2-7; length: 16; size: -; V: TRBV19
CDR3: CASSERGLVGSGANVLTF; DNA: TGTGCCAGCAGTGAACGAGGGTTGGTCGGCTCTGGGGCCAACGTCCTGACTTTC; D: -; J: TRBJ2-6; length: 18; size: -; V: TRBV6-1
CDR3: CSVASSGNTIYF; DNA: TGCAGCGTTGCGAGCTCTGGAAACACCATATATTTT; D: -; J: TRBJ1-3; length: 12; size: -; V: TRBV29-1
CDR3: CASSPPDFPTHEQYF; DNA: TGTGCCAGCAGCCCCCCGGACTTCCCCACCCACGAGCAGTACTTC; D: -; J: TRBJ2-7; length: 15; size: once; V: TRBV28
CDR3: CASSQSQGSYGYTF; DNA: TGTGCCAGCAGTCAATCGCAGGGGAGCTATGGCTACACCTTC; D: -; J: TRBJ1-2; length: 14; size: once; V: TRBV2
CDR3: CATSPADRHEQYF; DNA: TGTGCCACCTCTCCCGCCGACAGACACGAGCAGTACTTC; D: -; J: TRBJ2-7; length: 13; size: -; V: TRBV24-1
CDR3: CASSEGLALSTDTQYF; DNA: TGTGCCAGCAGCGAGGGACTAGCACTGAGCACAGATACGCAGTATTTT; D: TRBD2; J: TRBJ2-3; length: 16; size: -; V: TRBV5-4
CDR3: CASSDTSTGELFF; DNA: TGTGCCAGCAGTGACACTAGCACCGGGGAGCTGTTTTTT; D: -; J: TRBJ2-2; length: 13; size: many; V: TRBV6-4
CDR3: CASSQVWRGNSPLHF; DNA: TGCGCCAGCAGCCAAGTGTGGCGCGGTAATTCACCCCTCCACTTT; D: -; J: TRBJ1-6; length: 15; size: -; V: TRBV4-1
CDR3: CASTETENYGYTF; DNA: TGTGCCAGTACGGAGACAGAAAACTATGGCTACACCTTC; D: -; J: TRBJ1-2; length: 13; size: once; V: TRBV19
CDR3: CASSRTLGGQGISSSGNTIYF; DNA: TGCGCCAGCAGCCGGACGCTAGGGGGACAGGGTATTTCATCATCTGGAAACACCATATATTTT; D: TRBD1; J: TRBJ1-3; length: 21; size: -; V: TRBV4-1
CDR3: CASSVRGPNQPQHF; DNA: TGTGCCAGCAGTGTCAGGGGGCCAAATCAGCCCCAGCATTTT; D: TRBD1; J: TRBJ1-5; length: 14; size: -; V: TRBV27
CDR3: CASSLGLSGTGELFF; DNA: TGTGCCAGCAGCTTGGGCCTCTCGGGCACCGGGGAGCTGTTTTTT; D: -; J: TRBJ2-2; length: 15; size: -; V: TRBV5-6
CDR3: CASSLGFGTGGNQPQHF; DNA: TGCGCCAGCAGCTTGGGATTTGGGACAGGGGGCAATCAGCCCCAGCATTTT; D: TRBD1; J: TRBJ1-5; length: 17; size: -; V: TRBV5-1
CDR3: CASSLDTGGPTQPQHF; DNA: TGCGCCAGCAGCTTGGATACGGGGGGACCTACTCAGCCCCAGCATTTT; D: -; J: TRBJ1-5; length: 16; size: -; V: TRBV5-1
CDR3: CASSLTGAASGETQYF; DNA: TGTGCCAGCAGCTTAACGGGGGCGGCTAGTGGGGAGACCCAGTACTTC; D: -; J: TRBJ2-5; length: 16; size: -; V: TRBV7-3
CDR3: CASSLPGFTDTQYF; DNA: TGCGCCAGCAGCTTGCCGGGGTTCACAGATACGCAGTATTTT; D: -; J: TRBJ2-3; length: 14; size: -; V: TRBV5-1
CDR3: CASSTTGKNEKLFF; DNA: TGTGCCAGTAGTACGACAGGAAAGAATGAAAAACTGTTTTTT; D: -; J: TRBJ1-4; length: 14; size: -; V: TRBV19
CDR3: CASSLGQGRSEAFF; DNA: TGTGCCAGCAGCTTGGGACAGGGGAGATCTGAAGCTTTCTTT; D: TRBD1; J: TRBJ1-1; length: 14; size: -; V: TRBV6-5